The next 14 T cell receptor beta chains were all read from a single sample in a study of sequential checkpoint blockade in melanoma. The treatment denotes: randomized to nivolumab then ipilimumab (arm A) or the reverse (arm B). Produced via immunoSEQ multiplex PCR; TCRdb's table is partial and in-frame only. The sample gives about 20,000 clones, over 75% of which show up once; 27% is in the top ten. The sample in question was CD8+ T cells sorted from blood (inferred from file names), obtained from a patient given nivolumab and ipilimumab in sequence. The receptors originated from a human donor with melanoma.

The V call is TRBV7-9, the J call TRBJ2-7, with a weak D call TRBD2 (6 bases). CDR3 length equals 16 residues. Trimming removed 1 base at V and 0 bases at J, with 13 bases between. Per the germline V gene, CDR1 is SEHNR and CDR2 is FQNEAQ (reference sequence). CDR3 DNA sequence: TGTGCCAGCAGCTTAGACCGGGACTGGAGCTCCTACGAGCAGTACTTC. This sequence encodes CASSLDRDWSSYEQYF.

The CDR3 reads CASGLGGEQFF. Written as DNA, the CDR3 is TGTGCTAGTGGGCTGGGGGGGGAGCAGTTCTTC. The V and J genes are TRBV12-5 and TRBJ2-1, with TRBD2 matching over 7 bases. Germline V gene data show CDR1 as LGHNT and CDR2 as FRNRAP. There are 11 residues in the CDR3. With V trimmed by 6 bases and J by 10 bases, 3 bases remained unmatched.

This clone has only a few counts. The gene calls are TRBV23-1 and TRBJ2-7; the match to TRBD1 covers 10 bases. TRBV23-1 counts as an open reading frame of uncertain function. Germline trimming cut 6 bases from V and 4 bases from J; bases unmatched to any gene: 9. This CDR3 contains 15 residues. Here the CDR3 DNA reads TGCGCCAGCAGCCCTGGACAGGGGGAAGGGTACGAGCAGTACTTC. Its protein is CASSPGQGEGYEQYF.

The chain combines TRBV4-3 with TRBJ1-1; possibly TRBD1 for D (5 bases). CDR1 and CDR2 from the germline V gene are LGHNA and YSLEER. The CDR3 has 15 residues. Between the trimmed V and J ends, which lost 0 bases and 3 bases, there was a span of 11 bases. For the CDR3, the DNA is TGCGCCAGCAGCCAAGATGTCGGCAGGGACACTGAAGCTTTCTTT. This gives the protein CASSQDVGRDTEAFF.

The gene calls are TRBV5-4 and TRBJ2-7, with D perhaps matching TRBD1 (6 bases). Germline CDR1 reads SGHNT; CDR2 reads YYREEE (reference sequence). The CDR3 is 12 amino acids. Trimming took off 4 bases at V and 3 bases at J, with 8 bases between the two ends. The CDR3 DNA follows: TGTGCCAGCAGCGCGGACAGCTACGAGCAGTACTTC. Protein sequence: CASSADSYEQYF.

The chain couples TRBV10-3 to TRBJ1-2; TRBD1 aligns across 11 bases. The V gene end was trimmed by 10 bases and the J gene end by 5 bases; junction bases not matched to a gene: 9. CDR1 and CDR2 from the germline V gene are ENHRY and SYGVKD. The CDR3 is made up of 14 amino acids. This CDR3 reads CAKSPGQGGYGYTF. The CDR3 coding sequence is TGTGCCAAATCACCGGGACAGGGGGGTTATGGCTACACCTTC.

The chain couples TRBV4-1 to TRBJ2-7; D is perhaps TRBD2 (5 bases). The CDR3 covers 14 residues. Germline-derived CDR1 and CDR2 are MGHRA and YSYEKL. The V and J ends lost 4 bases and 3 bases respectively, with 13 bases between them. CDR3 residues: CASSPKGRDYEQYF. The CDR3 DNA reads TGCGCCAGCAGCCCTAAGGGCCGGGACTACGAGCAGTACTTC.

This clone was found a few times. The chain has TRBV7-9 and TRBJ2-3, with 9 positions matching TRBD1. The CDR3 has 14 residues. With V trimmed by 5 bases and J by 6 bases, 6 bases remained unmatched. Germline loops: CDR1 SEHNR, CDR2 FQNEAQ (reference sequence). The CDR3 here is CASSPLGQGDTQYF. In DNA form, the CDR3 reads TGTGCCAGCAGCCCTCTCGGACAGGGGGATACGCAGTATTTT.

The chain recombines TRBV7-8 with TRBJ2-5, with 10 nucleotides matching TRBD1. Losses at the gene ends were 5 bases for V and 2 bases for J; bases not matched to a gene: 8. Germline V lookup: CDR1 SGHVS, CDR2 FQNEAQ. CDR3 length: 16 residues. Here the CDR3 reads CASSLKMDRGQETQYF. CDR3 sequence (DNA): TGTGCCAGCAGCCTTAAAATGGACAGGGGGCAAGAGACCCAGTACTTC.

The chain couples TRBV18 to TRBJ2-7; D perhaps matches TRBD1 (5 bases). Germline V CDR1 and CDR2: KGHSH, LQKENI. V was cut by 5 bases and J by 3 bases, with 17 bases left in between. The CDR3 has 15 amino acids. Here the CDR3 DNA reads TGTGCCAGCTCAAGAGAGACCTTGACAGTCTACGAGCAGTACTTC. Translation: CASSRETLTVYEQYF.

The chain employs TRBV5-6 and TRBJ1-1; D unresolved. Germline V gene sequence: CDR1 SGHDT, CDR2 YYEEEE. The CDR3 sequence is 13 residues long. V dropped 4 bases and J dropped 0 bases, with 7 bases sitting between them. CDR3 sequence (DNA): TGTGCCAGCAGCCCGGGTATGAACACTGAAGCTTTCTTT. Protein: CASSPGMNTEAFF.

This chain uses TRBV11-3 with TRBJ2-1, with D possibly being TRBD2 (5 bases). Trimming removed 1 base at V and 6 bases at J, with 13 bases between. The CDR3 spans 15 residues. Per germline, CDR1 SGHNT and CDR2 YENEEA. CDR3 nucleotide sequence: TGTGCCAGCAGCTTAGGAGCTAGCCCCCGCAATGAGCAGTTCTTC. This sequence encodes CASSLGASPRNEQFF.

The chain joins TRBV13 to TRBJ1-2; no reliable D call. Germline V gene lookup returns CDR1 PRHDT and CDR2 FYEKMQ (reference sequence). Trimming removed 4 bases at V and 7 bases at J, with 10 bases between. The CDR3 sequence is 12 residues long. CDR3 sequence (DNA): TGTGCCAGCAGCTCGGAGGGAGGTGGCTACACCTTC. It encodes CASSSEGGGYTF. Full variable domain (remainder filled in from reference TRBV13 and TRBJ1-2): AAGVIQSPRHLIKEKRETATLKCYPIPRHDTVYWYQQGPGQDPQFLISFYEKMQSDKGSIPDRFSAQQFSDYHSELNMSSLELGDSALYFCASSSEGGGYTFGSGTRLTVV.

The CDR3 loop reads CASSFIGARDEQYF. The CDR3, as DNA: TGTGCCAGCAGTTTTATAGGGGCTAGAGACGAGCAGTACTTC. This chain joins TRBV27 and TRBJ2-7; a weak D match, TRBD1 (5 bases). The germline gives CDR1 MNHEY, CDR2 SMNVEV (reference sequence). The germline V and J ends were trimmed by 3 bases and 5 bases, with 14 bases remaining between them. The CDR3 spans 14 residues.